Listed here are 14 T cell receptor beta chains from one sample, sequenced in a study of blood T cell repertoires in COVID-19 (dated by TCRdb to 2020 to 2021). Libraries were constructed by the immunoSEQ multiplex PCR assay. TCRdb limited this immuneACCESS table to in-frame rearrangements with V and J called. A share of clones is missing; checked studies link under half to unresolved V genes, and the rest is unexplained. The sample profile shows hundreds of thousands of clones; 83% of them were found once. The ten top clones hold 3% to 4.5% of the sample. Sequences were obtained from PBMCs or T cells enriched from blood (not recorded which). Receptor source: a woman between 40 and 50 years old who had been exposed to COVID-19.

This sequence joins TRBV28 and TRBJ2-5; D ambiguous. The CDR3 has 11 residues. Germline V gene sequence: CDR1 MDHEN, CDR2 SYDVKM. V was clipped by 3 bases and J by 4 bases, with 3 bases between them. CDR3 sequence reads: CASSFLETQYF. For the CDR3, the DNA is TGTGCCAGCAGTTTTCTAGAGACCCAGTACTTC.

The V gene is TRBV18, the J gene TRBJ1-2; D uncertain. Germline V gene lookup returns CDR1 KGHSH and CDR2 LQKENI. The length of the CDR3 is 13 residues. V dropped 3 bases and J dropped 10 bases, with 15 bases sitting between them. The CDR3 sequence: CASSPPGPHVYTF. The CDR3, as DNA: TGTGCCAGCTCACCCCCGGGTCCTCATGTCTACACCTTC.

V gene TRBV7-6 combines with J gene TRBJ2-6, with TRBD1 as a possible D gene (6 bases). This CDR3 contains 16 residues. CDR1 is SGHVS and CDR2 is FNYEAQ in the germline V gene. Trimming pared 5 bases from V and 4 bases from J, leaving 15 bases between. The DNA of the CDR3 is TGTGCCAGCAGCGCCCTCAGGGGAGTGGGGGCCAACGTCCTGACTTTC. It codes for CASSALRGVGANVLTF. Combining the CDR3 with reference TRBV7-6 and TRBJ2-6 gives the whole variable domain GAGVSQSPRYKVTKRGQDVALRCDPISGHVSLYWYRQALGQGPEFLTYFNYEAQQDKSGLPNDRFSAERPEGSISTLTIQRTEQRDSAMYRCASSALRGVGANVLTFGAGSRLTVL.

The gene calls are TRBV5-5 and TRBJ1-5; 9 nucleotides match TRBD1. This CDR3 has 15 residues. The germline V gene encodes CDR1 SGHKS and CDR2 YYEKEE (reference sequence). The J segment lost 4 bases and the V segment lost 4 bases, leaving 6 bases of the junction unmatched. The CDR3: CASSPWTGDNQPQHF. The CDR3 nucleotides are TGTGCCAGCAGCCCCTGGACAGGGGATAATCAGCCCCAGCATTTT.

In DNA, the CDR3 is TGTGCCAGCTCACCAACAGGCGCGTTATTGAACACTGAAGCTTTCTTT. It codes for CASSPTGALLNTEAFF. The chain carries TRBV18 and TRBJ1-1; possible D gene TRBD1, 5 bases. CDR1 KGHSH and CDR2 LQKENI come from the germline V gene. The ends were cut back, 2 bases at V and 0 bases at J, with 13 bases in the middle. The CDR3 has 16 residues.

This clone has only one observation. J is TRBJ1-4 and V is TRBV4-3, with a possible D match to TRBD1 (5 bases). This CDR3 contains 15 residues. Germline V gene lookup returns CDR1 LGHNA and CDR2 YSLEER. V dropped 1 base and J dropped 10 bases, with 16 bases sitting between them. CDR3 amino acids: CASSQVHGGARKLFF. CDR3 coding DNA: TGCGCCAGCAGCCAAGTACACGGGGGAGCCCGAAAACTGTTTTTT.

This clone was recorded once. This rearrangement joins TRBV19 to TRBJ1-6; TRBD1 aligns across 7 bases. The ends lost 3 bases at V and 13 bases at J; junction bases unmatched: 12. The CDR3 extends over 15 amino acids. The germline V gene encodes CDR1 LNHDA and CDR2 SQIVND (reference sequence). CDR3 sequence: CASSMEGQTFPPLHF. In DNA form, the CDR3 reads TGTGCCAGTAGTATGGAGGGACAGACCTTTCCGCCCCTCCACTTT.

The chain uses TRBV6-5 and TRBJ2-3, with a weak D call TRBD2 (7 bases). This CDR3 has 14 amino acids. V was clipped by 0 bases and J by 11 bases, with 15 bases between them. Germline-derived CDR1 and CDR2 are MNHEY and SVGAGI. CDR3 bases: TGTGCCAGCAGTTACTCGAGGGGGGGCTGGGAGCAGTATTTT. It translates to CASSYSRGGWEQYF.

DNA for the CDR3: TGCAGCGCCCGGGACAGGGACTCCTACGAGCAGTACTTC. Residues: CSARDRDSYEQYF. J is TRBJ2-7 and V is TRBV29-1, with TRBD1 matching over 9 bases. The V gene end was trimmed by 7 bases and the J gene end by 0 bases; junction bases not matched to a gene: 4. Germline V lookup: CDR1 SQVTM, CDR2 ANQGSEA. The CDR3 is 13 amino acids.

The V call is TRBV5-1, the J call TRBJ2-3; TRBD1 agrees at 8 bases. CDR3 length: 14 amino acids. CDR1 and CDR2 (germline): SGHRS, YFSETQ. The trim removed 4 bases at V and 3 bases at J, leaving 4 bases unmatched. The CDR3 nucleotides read TGCGCCAGCAGCGCGGGACAGGAGACAGATACGCAGTATTTT. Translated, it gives CASSAGQETDTQYF.

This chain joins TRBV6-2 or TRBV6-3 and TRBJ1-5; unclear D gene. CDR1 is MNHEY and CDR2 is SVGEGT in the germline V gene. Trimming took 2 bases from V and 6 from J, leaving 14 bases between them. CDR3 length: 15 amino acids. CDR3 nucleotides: TGTGCCAGCAGTTACGGCGGGCCATTGGCTCAGCCCCAGCATTTT. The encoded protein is CASSYGGPLAQPQHF.

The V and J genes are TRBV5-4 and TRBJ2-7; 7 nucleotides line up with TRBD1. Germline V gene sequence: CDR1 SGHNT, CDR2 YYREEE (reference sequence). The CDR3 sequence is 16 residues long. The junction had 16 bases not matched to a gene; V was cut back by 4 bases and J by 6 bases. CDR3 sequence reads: CASSAGTGTALVEQYF. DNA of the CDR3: TGTGCCAGCAGCGCCGGGACCGGGACAGCCCTGGTCGAGCAGTACTTC.

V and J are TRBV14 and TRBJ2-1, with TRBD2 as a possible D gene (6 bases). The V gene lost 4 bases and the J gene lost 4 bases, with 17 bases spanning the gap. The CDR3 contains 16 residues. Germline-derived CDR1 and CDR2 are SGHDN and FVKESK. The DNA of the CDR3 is TGTGCCAGCAGCCCAGACCTCGGGGAGGTGTACAATGAGCAGTTCTTC. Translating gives CASSPDLGEVYNEQFF.

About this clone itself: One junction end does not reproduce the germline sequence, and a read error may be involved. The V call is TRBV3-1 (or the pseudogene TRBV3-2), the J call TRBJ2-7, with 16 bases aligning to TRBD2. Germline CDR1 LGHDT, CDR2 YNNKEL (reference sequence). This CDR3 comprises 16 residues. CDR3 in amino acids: CASSHGTSGGAYEQYF. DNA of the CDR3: TGTGCCAGCAGCCATGGGACTAGCGGGGGGGCCTATGAGCAGTACTTC.